Below are 25 T cell receptor beta chains sequenced from a single sample in a study of CD8 T cells in ankylosing spondylitis. Antigens for these TCRs are unknown. TCRdb analysed the 5' RACE reads with MiXCR anew, one entry per CDR3 protein. This table has over 450,000 distinct CDR3 sequences, 10% to 15% appearing once. Study-level results: Within ankylosing spondylitis blood, a TCR beta motif made up of seven or eight highly homologous variants appeared to be characteristic.

Sequences were obtained from blood, either unsorted or a sorted T cell fraction (not recorded which). The receptors here all came from a male donor with ankylosing spondylitis.

This clonotype has at least ten counts. V usage is TRBV20-1 and J usage is TRBJ2-1; 9 bases map to TRBD2. The V and J ends lost 0 bases and 5 bases, in that order; junction bases with no gene match: 5. The germline CDR1 and CDR2 sequences are DFQATT and SNEGSKA (reference sequence). This CDR3 is built from 15 residues. The CDR3 sequence: CSARDGSGSNNEQFF. DNA for the CDR3: TGCAGTGCTAGAGACGGTAGCGGGAGTAACAATGAGCAGTTCTTC.

The rearrangement links TRBV7-7 to TRBJ2-1, with 7 bases fitting TRBD2. The CDR3 covers 14 residues. V lost 5 bases, J lost 4 bases, and 5 bases stayed unmatched. CDR1 and CDR2 (germline): SSHAT, FNYEAQ (reference sequence). CDR3 nucleotide sequence: TGTGCCAGCAGCCCGTCTAGCGGTTACAATGAGCAGTTCTTC. Translating it yields CASSPSSGYNEQFF.

The chain couples TRBV20-1 to TRBJ1-1; TRBD1 might be the D (6 bases). The CDR3 spans 15 residues. Germline V gene data show CDR1 as DFQATT and CDR2 as SNEGSKA (reference sequence). The germline V and J ends were trimmed by 5 bases and 4 bases, with 20 bases remaining between them. The CDR3 nucleotides read TGCAGTGCTTTAAATCCCTCCAAAGGGGGCACTGAAGCTTTCTTT. Translated, it gives CSALNPSKGGTEAFF.

Here the CDR3 reads CASRAELYNEQFF. The CDR3 DNA is TGTGCCAGCCGGGCAGAGTTATACAATGAGCAGTTCTTC. The chain employs TRBV28 and TRBJ2-1, with D unresolved. Trimming removed 8 bases at V and 4 bases at J, with 12 bases between. Germline V CDR1 and CDR2: MDHEN, SYDVKM. CDR3 size: 13 residues. Full variable domain (outside the CDR3, taken from reference TRBV28 and TRBJ2-1): DVKVTQSSRYLVKRTGEKVFLECVQDMDHENMFWYRQDPGLGLRLIYFSYDVKMKEKGDIPEGYSVSREKKERFSLILESASTNQTSMYLCASRAELYNEQFFGPGTRLTVL.

Note on this clonotype: This clone may be a read error of a much larger clone one base away. As the CDR3 is not closed by the conserved phenylalanine or tryptophan, this likely results from a read error. The rearrangement uses TRBV5-1 and TRBJ1-4; no definite D call. The CDR3 consists of 13 residues. CDR1 and CDR2 from the germline V gene are SGHRS and YFSETQ. Trimming pared 0 bases from V and 5 bases from J, leaving 5 bases between. The CDR3: CASSLDGNEKLFL. Written as DNA, the CDR3 is TGCGCCAGCAGCTTGGACGGGAATGAAAAACTGTTTCTT.

J is TRBJ2-7 and V is TRBV5-5, with no clear D. Germline CDR1 SGHKS, CDR2 YYEKEE (reference sequence). The CDR3 spans 14 residues. Between the trimmed V and J ends, which lost 4 bases and 6 bases, there was a span of 17 bases. The CDR3 DNA sequence: TGTGCCAGCAGCCCCAGCCATAGCTACTCCGAGCAGTACGTC. Its translation is CASSPSHSYSEQYV.

The rearrangement joins TRBV4-1 to TRBJ1-1; 9 positions agree with TRBD1. The J segment lost 4 bases and the V segment lost 4 bases, leaving 10 bases of the junction unmatched. This CDR3 region has 16 residues. Germline CDR1 and CDR2: MGHRA and YSYEKL. CDR3 in amino acids: CASSPKQGALSTEAFF. Written as DNA, the CDR3 is TGCGCCAGCAGCCCCAAACAGGGGGCGTTAAGCACTGAAGCTTTCTTT.

The J gene is TRBJ2-2, the V gene TRBV24-1; 10 bases line up with TRBD1. V lost 3 bases to trimming and J lost 6 bases; unmatched junction nucleotides: 9. This CDR3 has 17 residues. CDR1 is KGHDR and CDR2 is SFDVKD in the germline V gene. For the CDR3, the DNA is TGTGCCACCAGTGATCCCGGGACAGGGGAATATGCCGGGGAGCTGTTTTTT. The encoded protein is CATSDPGTGEYAGELFF.

The J gene is TRBJ2-3, the V gene TRBV9, with a tentative D call TRBD2 (5 bases). Germline CDR1 and CDR2: SGDLS and YYNGEE. The CDR3 is 13 residues long. V lost 0 bases to trimming and J lost 4 bases, with 6 bases between them. The CDR3 nucleotides are TGTGCCAGCAGCGTAGGCGGGTCAGATACGCAGTATTTT. Translating it yields CASSVGGSDTQYF. Using reference TRBV9 and TRBJ2-3 for the parts outside the CDR3, the full variable domain is DSGVTQTPKHLITATGQRVTLRCSPRSGDLSVYWYQQSLDQGLQFLIQYYNGEERAKGNILERFSAQQFPDLHSELNLSSLELGDSALYFCASSVGGSDTQYFGPGTRLTVL.

The table lists this clonotype with a few counts. The rearrangement joins TRBV12-3 or TRBV12-4 to TRBJ1-1; a possible D gene is TRBD1 (5 bases). The CDR3 loop spans 15 amino acids. V was cut by 1 base and J by 1 base, with 10 bases left in between. The CDR3 nucleotides read TGTGCCAGCAGTTTAGTAGGGGAGGGGAACACTGAAGCTTTCTTT. Its protein product is CASSLVGEGNTEAFF.

Here the CDR3 DNA reads TGTGCCACCTACCCGGGACTAGGGGGGCAGTTCTTC. Encoded protein: CATYPGLGGQFF. The chain combines TRBV10-3 with TRBJ2-1; TRBD2 aligns across 8 bases. The V and J ends lost 10 bases and 12 bases, in that order; junction bases with no gene match: 11. CDR1 is ENHRY and CDR2 is SYGVKD in the germline V gene. The CDR3 sequence is 12 residues long.

This clonotype was counted only a few times. The rearrangement links TRBV25-1 to TRBJ2-2, with TRBD1 identical over 7 bases. CDR3 length: 16 residues. Germline lookup yields CDR1 MGHDK and CDR2 SYGVNS. The ends lost 5 bases at V and 1 base at J; junction bases unmatched: 7. In DNA form, the CDR3 reads TGTGCCAGCAGTATACACAGGGGCCTGAACACCGGGGAGCTGTTTTTT. It translates to CASSIHRGLNTGELFF.

This clonotype was recorded at least ten times. V gene TRBV15 combines with J gene TRBJ2-1; D uncertain. Germline V lookup: CDR1 LNHNV, CDR2 YYDKDF (reference sequence). The CDR3 has 15 amino acids. V lost 0 bases and J lost 5, with 11 bases in between. The CDR3 DNA is TGTGCCACCAGCAGAGATAAAGGCCAGAACAATGAGCAGTTCTTC. Protein product: CATSRDKGQNNEQFF.

There are many counts of this clonotype. The chain recombines TRBV24-1 with TRBJ2-1; a possible D gene is TRBD2 (6 bases). Germline V gives CDR1 KGHDR, CDR2 SFDVKD. Trimming took off 9 bases at V and 0 bases at J, with 14 bases between the two ends. This CDR3 has 15 residues. The CDR3 loop reads CATATPGGSYNEQFF. CDR3 DNA sequence: TGTGCCACCGCAACCCCCGGGGGCTCCTACAATGAGCAGTTCTTC.

Only a few counts were recorded for this clonotype. This sequence joins TRBV5-1 and TRBJ2-3, with 9 nucleotides matching TRBD2. The CDR3 has 15 amino acids. The V and J ends lost 5 bases and 4 bases, in that order; junction bases with no gene match: 8. The V gene's germline CDR1 is SGHRS and CDR2 YFSETQ. CDR3 in DNA: TGCGCCAGCAGAAGTAGCGGGAGTCGTGCAGATACGCAGTATTTT. Encoded protein: CASRSSGSRADTQYF.

This clonotype was seen at least ten times. V and J are TRBV7-2 and TRBJ2-3, with a tentative D call TRBD2 (7 bases). Germline values: CDR1 SGHTA, CDR2 FQGNSA. V was pared by 6 bases and J by 2 bases, with 12 bases between. This CDR3 region has 14 residues. Here the CDR3 DNA reads TGTGCCAGCAGGGGGGGGCCCTCCACAGATACGCAGTATTTT. Translated: CASRGGPSTDTQYF.

This clonotype has only a few counts. The J gene is TRBJ1-2, the V gene TRBV5-1, with 10 bases aligning to TRBD1. The V gene's germline CDR1 is SGHRS and CDR2 YFSETQ. The J segment lost 3 bases and the V segment lost 4 bases, leaving 6 bases of the junction unmatched. This CDR3 contains 15 residues. This chain's CDR3 is CASSNRDRGDYGYTF. The CDR3 DNA reads as TGCGCCAGCAGCAACAGGGACAGGGGTGACTATGGCTACACCTTC.

V and J are TRBV7-9 and TRBJ2-7; the D gene is possibly TRBD2 (6 bases). The CDR3 length is 14 residues. Trimming left V 3 bases short and J 0 bases short, with 9 bases between. CDR1 is SEHNR, CDR2 FQNEAQ, per germline (reference sequence). CDR3 sequence (DNA): TGTGCCAGCAGCTTCGGGGGTTCCTCCTACGAGCAGTACTTC. Its protein is CASSFGGSSYEQYF.

The CDR3 DNA sequence: TGTGCCAGCAGCTTACACAGCTCTAATGAAAAACTGTTTTTT. Protein sequence: CASSLHSSNEKLFF. The rearrangement uses TRBV7-2 and TRBJ1-4; D is undetermined. The CDR3 spans 14 residues. Per germline, CDR1 SGHTA and CDR2 FQGNSA. V lost 2 bases, J lost 3 bases, and 7 bases lay in between.

This clonotype has more than one count but fewer than ten. This chain connects TRBV6-5 to TRBJ2-3; 10 bases are a match to TRBD1. The CDR3 length is 16 residues. Germline CDR1 is MNHEY and CDR2 is SVGAGI. After removal of 2 bases from V and 3 bases from J, the junction contained 5 bases not matched to a gene. CDR3 loop: CASSYPDRGITDTQYF. Written as DNA, the CDR3 is TGTGCCAGCAGTTACCCGGACAGGGGGATAACAGATACGCAGTATTTT.

The chain recombines TRBV7-2 with TRBJ1-1, with D tentatively TRBD1 (5 bases). V lost 3 bases to trimming and J lost 7 bases, with 12 bases between them. The CDR3 has 13 amino acids. In germline, CDR1 is SGHTA, CDR2 FQGNSA. The CDR3 DNA follows: TGTGCCAGCAGCTTCACCCCCGGGGGTGAAGCTTTCTTT. As protein: CASSFTPGGEAFF.

V is TRBV4-2 and J is TRBJ2-1; no clear D gene. CDR1 LGHNA and CDR2 YNFKEQ come from the germline V gene. The V end was cut by 0 bases, the J end by 2 bases, with 11 bases between. This CDR3 region has 16 residues. This CDR3 is CASSQEFTTPYNEQFF. The CDR3 region has the DNA TGTGCCAGCAGCCAAGAGTTTACTACACCCTACAATGAGCAGTTCTTC.

This clonotype appeared many times. V usage is TRBV4-1 and J usage is TRBJ1-1, with D possibly TRBD1 on 5 matching bases. Trimming cost V 3 bases and J 7 bases, with 18 bases left between them. The CDR3 consists of 15 residues. Germline-derived CDR1 and CDR2 are MGHRA and YSYEKL. CDR3 region: CASSQPTEGNIEAFF. The CDR3 DNA reads TGCGCCAGCAGCCAGCCGACAGAGGGGAATATTGAAGCTTTCTTT.

This clonotype was found many times. The chain uses TRBV5-1 and TRBJ2-5; TRBD1 matches 7 bases. CDR1 and CDR2 from the germline V gene are SGHRS and YFSETQ. This CDR3 is 14 amino acids long. With V trimmed by 7 bases and J by 5 bases, 11 bases remained unmatched. DNA for the CDR3: TGCGCCAGCCGAGAACAGGGGCCCCACGAGACCCAGTACTTC. Its protein product is CASREQGPHETQYF.

This clonotype was observed a handful of times. The chain has TRBV3-1 and TRBJ1-5; unclear D gene. The CDR3 extends over 16 amino acids. Trimming pared 0 bases from V and 2 bases from J, leaving 11 bases between. Germline assignment: CDR1 LGHDT and CDR2 YNNKEL (reference sequence). The CDR3 DNA reads as TGTGCCAGCAGCCAAGATATTGGTCAGGGCAATCAGCCCCAGCATTTT. This encodes CASSQDIGQGNQPQHF.